Listed here are 11 T cell receptor beta chains from one sample, sequenced in a study of beta chain features in type 1 diabetes. Findings and limits, study-wide: Moderate yet significant TCRB CDR3 shortening was seen in Type 1 diabetes patients in all four CD4+ subsets.

Antigen specificity for these receptors is unknown. The authors reverse transcribed all of the isolated RNA, so sequencing captured expressed TCRB transcripts. Assay: immunoSEQ multiplex PCR; the TCRdb copy retains only in-frame clones and omits some. The repertoire holds hundreds of thousands of clones, with about an eighth as singletons. Input material: naive CD4+ T cells from blood. The receptors derive from a man aged 18 to 35 with type 1 diabetes.

This clone was seen more than once but under ten times. DNA of the CDR3: TGTGCCAGCAGCACAACCGGGACACAGGAAGCTAGGGGCTACACCTTC. It specifies CASSTTGTQEARGYTF. This chain connects TRBV7-9 to TRBJ1-2, with TRBD1 as a possible D gene (6 bases). With 5 bases removed from V and 8 bases from J, the gap between germline ends came to 24 bases. Per germline, CDR1 SEHNR and CDR2 FQNEAQ (reference sequence). This CDR3 region has 16 residues.

This clone showed up just a few times. The J gene is TRBJ1-2, the V gene TRBV30; TRBD1 aligns across 8 bases. This CDR3 region has 15 residues. The J segment lost 4 bases and the V segment lost 2 bases, leaving 9 bases of the junction unmatched. In germline, CDR1 is GTSNPN, CDR2 SVGIG (reference sequence). The DNA for the CDR3 is TGTGCCTGGAGTCCCGGACAGGGCAGCATCTATGGCTACACCTTC. Translating gives CAWSPGQGSIYGYTF.

This clone was seen only a few times. The chain carries TRBV9 and TRBJ2-7; no reliable D call. CDR1 SGDLS and CDR2 YYNGEE come from the germline V gene. The CDR3 length is 16 residues. V was clipped by 3 bases and J by 1 base, with 17 bases between them. The CDR3 loop is CASSETSTAASYEQYF. CDR3 nucleotide sequence: TGTGCCAGCAGCGAGACATCGACTGCGGCGTCCTACGAGCAGTACTTC.

The table lists this clone with a few counts. The chain couples TRBV5-4 to TRBJ1-6; no definite D call. The germline V gene encodes CDR1 SGHNT and CDR2 YYREEE (reference sequence). This CDR3 region has 12 residues. The germline V and J ends were trimmed by 0 bases and 14 bases, with 9 bases remaining between them. This CDR3 is CASSLGGRALHF. CDR3 bases: TGTGCCAGCAGCTTGGGGGGTCGAGCCCTCCACTTT.

This chain connects TRBV5-1 to TRBJ1-1; 7 bases fit TRBD1. Germline V gene lookup returns CDR1 SGHRS and CDR2 YFSETQ. The CDR3 extends over 14 amino acids. V trimming: 4 bases; J trimming: 7 bases; junction bases outside the gene matches: 10. The CDR3 protein is CASSPDIQGNEAFF. In nucleotides, the CDR3 is TGCGCCAGCAGCCCTGATATACAGGGGAATGAAGCTTTCTTT. Combining the CDR3 with reference TRBV5-1 and TRBJ1-1 gives the whole variable domain KAGVTQTPRYLIKTRGQQVTLSCSPISGHRSVSWYQQTPGQGLQFLFEYFSETQRNKGNFPGRFSGRQFSNSRSEMNVSTLELGDSALYLCASSPDIQGNEAFFGQGTRLTVV.

V gene TRBV30 combines with J gene TRBJ1-5; no firm D call. Germline V lookup: CDR1 GTSNPN, CDR2 SVGIG (reference sequence). The CDR3 consists of 15 residues. The V end was cut by 1 base, the J end by 0 bases, with 10 bases between. In DNA form, the CDR3 reads TGTGCCTGGAGTGGGGCAGACTATAGCAATCAGCCCCAGCATTTT. Its translation is CAWSGADYSNQPQHF.

The chain uses TRBV7-9 and TRBJ1-1, with unresolved D. V lost 5 bases, J lost 3 bases, and 7 bases lay in between. This CDR3 has 12 residues. Germline assignment: CDR1 SEHNR and CDR2 FQNEAQ (reference sequence). The CDR3, as DNA: TGTGCCAGCAGCCAAAGTTACACTGAAGCTTTCTTT. Translating gives CASSQSYTEAFF.

This sequence joins TRBV6-5 and TRBJ2-7; D ambiguous. CDR3 size: 16 residues. Trimming cost V 0 bases and J 2 bases, with 14 bases left between them. The germline CDR1 and CDR2 sequences are MNHEY and SVGAGI. In DNA form, the CDR3 reads TGTGCCAGCAGTTACTCTCTCGGAAGTGACACCTACGAGCAGTACTTC. The encoded protein is CASSYSLGSDTYEQYF.

The gene calls are TRBV25-1 and TRBJ1-1; D possibly corresponds to TRBD1 (5 bases). The V end lost 1 base, the J end lost 1 base, and 13 bases lay between the germline ends. Germline CDR1 reads MGHDK; CDR2 reads SYGVNS. This CDR3 is 16 amino acids long. CDR3 protein: CASSESRGRGNTEAFF. DNA of the CDR3: TGTGCCAGCAGTGAATCTCGGGGAAGGGGGAACACTGAAGCTTTCTTT. The whole variable domain, filled in from reference TRBV25-1 and TRBJ1-1, reads EADIYQTPRYLVIGTGKKITLECSQTMGHDKMYWYQQDPGMELHLIHYSYGVNSTEKGDLSSESTVSRIRTEHFPLTLESARPSHTSQYLCASSESRGRGNTEAFFGQGTRLTVV.

This rearrangement joins TRBV27 to TRBJ1-4; weak D call: TRBD1 (5 bases). Germline V lookup: CDR1 MNHEY, CDR2 SMNVEV (reference sequence). The CDR3 sequence is 16 residues long. Trimming pared 1 base from V and 6 bases from J, leaving 15 bases between. The CDR3 is CASSLWAGTVDEKLFF. The CDR3 DNA reads as TGTGCCAGCAGTTTATGGGCGGGGACCGTCGATGAAAAACTGTTTTTT.

This clone occurred a few times. The V gene is TRBV2, the J gene TRBJ1-1; no reliable D call. Trimming cost V 5 bases and J 9 bases, with 16 bases left between them. CDR3 length equals 13 residues. Germline CDR1 reads SNHLY; CDR2 reads FYNNEI. CDR3 bases: TGTGCCAGCAGTCCACTCCTCGATATCCAAGCTTTCTTT. This translates into CASSPLLDIQAFF.